This record looks at one TCR beta chain sequence and its context. These data originate in a study of T cells after posttransplantation cyclophosphamide. Libraries were prepared by immunoSEQ multiplex PCR; TCRdb keeps only in-frame clonotypes and omits some of them. The sample shows 50,000 to 65,000 clones, just over 85% of them seen only once. This TCR was recovered from a man aged 30 to 39 with a blood cancer, CMV-positive, and with a related stem cell donor. Sample: PBMCs.

In nucleotides, the CDR3 is TGTGCCTGGAGTGCGTTACTCACAGATACGCAGTATTTT. This gives the protein CAWSALLTDTQYF. J is TRBJ2-3 and V is TRBV30; D call uncertain. The CDR3 sequence is 13 residues long. V was trimmed by 1 base and J by 2 bases, leaving 7 bases between them. CDR1 is GTSNPN and CDR2 is SVGIG in the germline V gene (reference sequence).